A selection of T cell receptor beta chains follows, all from one sample in a study of neurological immune-mediated disorders. TCRdb re-called the 5' RACE reads through MiXCR, storing one row per CDR3 protein. This sample has some 80,000 distinct CDR3 sequences, with 5% to 6% found just once. Sequencing input: PBMCs. The source is a woman aged 55-69 years with multiple sclerosis. Both conserved end residues are part of each CDR3. Fields, in order: J gene, V gene, CDR3 length, clone size, D gene, CDR3 protein, CDR3 DNA. D genes are given only for firm matches. Size is stated as once, few or many counts, or a class when the clone is expanded.

>TRBJ2-7|TRBV3-1|16|many|.
CASSRGQGWSSYEQYF
TGTGCCAGCAGCCGGGGACAAGGGTGGAGCTCCTACGAGCAGTACTTC
>TRBJ2-1|TRBV25-1|16|many|TRBD1
CASSKQRTGFYNEQFF
TGTGCCAGCAGTAAGCAGCGGACAGGTTTCTACAATGAGCAGTTCTTC
>TRBJ2-1|TRBV7-8|17|many|TRBD1
CASSSLGDRALNNEQFF
TGTGCCAGCAGCTCCCTGGGGGACAGGGCTTTGAACAATGAGCAGTTCTTC
>TRBJ1-6|TRBV20-1|15|many|.
CSAYLRGPRGSPLHF
TGCAGTGCTTACTTAAGGGGTCCGAGGGGGTCACCCCTCCACTTT
>TRBJ2-5|TRBV5-1|14|many|TRBD1
CASSFMGQQETQYF
TGCGCCAGCAGCTTTATGGGACAGCAAGAGACCCAGTACTTC
>TRBJ1-2|TRBV20-1|13|many|TRBD1
CSAWDRLNYGYTF
TGCAGTGCTTGGGACAGGTTAAACTATGGCTACACCTTC
>TRBJ2-1|TRBV5-1|15|few|.
CASSLVGASVNEQFF
TGCGCCAGCAGCTTGGTTGGGGCTAGCGTTAATGAGCAGTTCTTC
>TRBJ1-4|TRBV28|13|many|.
CASSSYASGKLFF
TGTGCCAGCAGTTCATATGCTTCCGGAAAACTGTTTTTT
>TRBJ2-3|TRBV20-1|16|many|TRBD2
CSARHASGGSTDTQYF
TGCAGTGCTAGACATGCTAGCGGGGGGAGCACAGATACGCAGTATTTT
>TRBJ1-1|TRBV4-1|14|many|.
CASSGILKGTEAFF
TGCGCCAGCAGCGGGATTCTAAAGGGCACTGAAGCTTTCTTT
>TRBJ1-2|TRBV28|14|many|TRBD1
CASNSQGRLGGYTF
TGTGCCAGCAACTCACAGGGGAGATTGGGTGGCTACACCTTC